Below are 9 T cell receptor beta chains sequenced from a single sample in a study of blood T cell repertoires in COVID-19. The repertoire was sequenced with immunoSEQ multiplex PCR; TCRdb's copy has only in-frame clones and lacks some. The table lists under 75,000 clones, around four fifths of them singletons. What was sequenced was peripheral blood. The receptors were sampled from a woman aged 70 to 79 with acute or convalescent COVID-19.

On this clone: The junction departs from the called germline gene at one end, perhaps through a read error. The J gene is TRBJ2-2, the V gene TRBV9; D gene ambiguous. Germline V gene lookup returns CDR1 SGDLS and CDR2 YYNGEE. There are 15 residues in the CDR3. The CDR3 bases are TGTGCCAGCAGCCCACCCCGCGCGAACGCCGGGGAGCTGTTTTTT. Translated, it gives CASSPPRANAGELFF.

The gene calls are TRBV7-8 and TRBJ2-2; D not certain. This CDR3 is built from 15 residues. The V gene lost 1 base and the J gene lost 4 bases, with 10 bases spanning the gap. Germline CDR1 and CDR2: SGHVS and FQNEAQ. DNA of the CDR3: TGTGCCAGCAGCTTAGGTCCAGGTGGCACCGGGGAGCTGTTTTTT. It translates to CASSLGPGGTGELFF.

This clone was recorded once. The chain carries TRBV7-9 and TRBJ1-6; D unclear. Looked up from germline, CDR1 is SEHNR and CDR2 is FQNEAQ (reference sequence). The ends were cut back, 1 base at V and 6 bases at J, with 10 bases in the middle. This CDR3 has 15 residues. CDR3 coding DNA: TGTGCCAGCAGCTTAGGCCAGTTACCTAATTCACCCCTCCACTTT. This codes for CASSLGQLPNSPLHF.

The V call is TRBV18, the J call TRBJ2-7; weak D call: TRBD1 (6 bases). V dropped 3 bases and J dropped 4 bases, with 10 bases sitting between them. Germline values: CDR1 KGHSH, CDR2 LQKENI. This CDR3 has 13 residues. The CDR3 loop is CASSPWTAYEQYF. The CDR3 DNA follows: TGTGCCAGCTCACCCTGGACAGCGTACGAGCAGTACTTC.

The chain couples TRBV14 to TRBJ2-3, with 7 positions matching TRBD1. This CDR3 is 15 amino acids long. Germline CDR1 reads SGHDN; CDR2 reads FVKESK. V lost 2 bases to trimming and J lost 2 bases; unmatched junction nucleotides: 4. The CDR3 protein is CASSQTGVPTDTQYF. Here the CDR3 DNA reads TGTGCCAGCAGCCAAACAGGGGTCCCCACAGATACGCAGTATTTT.

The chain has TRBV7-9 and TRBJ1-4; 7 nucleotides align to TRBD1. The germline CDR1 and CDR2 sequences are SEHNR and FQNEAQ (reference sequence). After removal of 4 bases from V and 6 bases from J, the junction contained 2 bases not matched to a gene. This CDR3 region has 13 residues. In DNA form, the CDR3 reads TGTGCCAGCAGCTCAGGACAGGATGAAAAACTGTTTTTT. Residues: CASSSGQDEKLFF.

The CDR3 sequence: CAISGDRGVYGYTF. The CDR3 DNA sequence: TGTGCCATCAGTGGGGACAGGGGGGTCTATGGCTACACCTTC. V and J are TRBV10-3 and TRBJ1-2, with 11 positions matching TRBD1. The CDR3 spans 14 residues. J was trimmed by 4 bases and V by 4 bases; bases with no gene match: 2. Germline CDR1 ENHRY, CDR2 SYGVKD.

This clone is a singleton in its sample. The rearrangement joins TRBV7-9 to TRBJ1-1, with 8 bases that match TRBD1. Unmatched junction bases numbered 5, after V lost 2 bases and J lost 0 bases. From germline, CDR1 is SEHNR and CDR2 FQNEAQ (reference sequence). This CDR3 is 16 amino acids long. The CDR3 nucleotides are TGTGCCAGCAGCTTATTAGACAGGGGTGTGAACACTGAAGCTTTCTTT. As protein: CASSLLDRGVNTEAFF.

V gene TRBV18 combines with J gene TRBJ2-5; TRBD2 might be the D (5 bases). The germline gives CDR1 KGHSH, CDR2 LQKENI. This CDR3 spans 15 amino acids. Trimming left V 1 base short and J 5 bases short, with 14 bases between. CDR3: CASSPRQSRGETQYF. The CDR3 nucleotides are TGTGCCAGCTCACCACGCCAGTCGAGAGGGGAGACCCAGTACTTC. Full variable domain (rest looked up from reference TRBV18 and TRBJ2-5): NAGVMQNPRHLVRRRGQEARLRCSPMKGHSHVYWYRQLPEEGLKFMVYLQKENIIDESGMPKERFSAEFPKEGPSILRIQQVVRGDSAAYFCASSPRQSRGETQYFGPGTRLLVL.